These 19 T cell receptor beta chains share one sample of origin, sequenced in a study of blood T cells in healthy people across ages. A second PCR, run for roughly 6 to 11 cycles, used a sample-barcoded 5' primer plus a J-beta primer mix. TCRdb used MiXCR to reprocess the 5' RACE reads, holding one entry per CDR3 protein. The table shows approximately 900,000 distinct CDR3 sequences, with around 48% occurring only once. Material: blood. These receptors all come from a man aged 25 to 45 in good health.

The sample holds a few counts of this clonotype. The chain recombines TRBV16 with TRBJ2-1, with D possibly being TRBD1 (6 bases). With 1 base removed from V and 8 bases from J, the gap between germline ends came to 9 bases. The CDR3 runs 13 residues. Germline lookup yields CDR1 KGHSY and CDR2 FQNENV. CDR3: CASSQYREDEQFF. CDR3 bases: TGTGCCAGCAGCCAATACAGGGAAGATGAGCAGTTCTTC.

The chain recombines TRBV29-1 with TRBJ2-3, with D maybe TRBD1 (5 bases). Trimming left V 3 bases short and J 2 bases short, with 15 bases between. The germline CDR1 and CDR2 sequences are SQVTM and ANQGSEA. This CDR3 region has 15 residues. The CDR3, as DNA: TGCAGCGTTGAGGCCGAACAGGTGTACACAGATACGCAGTATTTT. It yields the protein CSVEAEQVYTDTQYF.

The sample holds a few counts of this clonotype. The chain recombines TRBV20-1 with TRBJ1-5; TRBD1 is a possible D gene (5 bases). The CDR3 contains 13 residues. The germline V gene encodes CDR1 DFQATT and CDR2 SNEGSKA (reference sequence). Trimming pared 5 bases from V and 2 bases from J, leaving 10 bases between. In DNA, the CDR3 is TGCAGTGCTCCCCGGGGGGGCAATCAGCCCCAGCATTTT. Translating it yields CSAPRGGNQPQHF.

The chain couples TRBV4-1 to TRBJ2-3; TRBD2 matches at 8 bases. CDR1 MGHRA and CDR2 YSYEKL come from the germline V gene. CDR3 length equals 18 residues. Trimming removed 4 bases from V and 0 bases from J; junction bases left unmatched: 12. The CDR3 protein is CASSPKRGRGKSTDTQYF. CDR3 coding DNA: TGCGCCAGCAGCCCCAAGCGGGGGAGGGGGAAGAGCACAGATACGCAGTATTTT.

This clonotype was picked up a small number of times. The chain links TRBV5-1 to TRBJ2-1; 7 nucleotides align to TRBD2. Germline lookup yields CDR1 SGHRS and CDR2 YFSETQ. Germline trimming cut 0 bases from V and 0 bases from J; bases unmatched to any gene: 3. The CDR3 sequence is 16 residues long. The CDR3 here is CASSLGIAGSYNEQFF. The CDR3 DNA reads TGCGCCAGCAGCTTGGGAATAGCGGGCTCCTACAATGAGCAGTTCTTC.

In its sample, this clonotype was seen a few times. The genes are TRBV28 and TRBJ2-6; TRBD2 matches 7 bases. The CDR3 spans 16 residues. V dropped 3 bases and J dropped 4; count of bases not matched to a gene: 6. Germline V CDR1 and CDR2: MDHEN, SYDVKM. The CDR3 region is CASSLGGVDGANVLTF. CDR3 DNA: TGTGCCAGCAGTTTGGGAGGGGTGGACGGGGCCAACGTCCTGACTTTC. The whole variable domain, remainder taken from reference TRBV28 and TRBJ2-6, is DVKVTQSSRYLVKRTGEKVFLECVQDMDHENMFWYRQDPGLGLRLIYFSYDVKMKEKGDIPEGYSVSREKKERFSLILESASTNQTSMYLCASSLGGVDGANVLTFGAGSRLTVL.

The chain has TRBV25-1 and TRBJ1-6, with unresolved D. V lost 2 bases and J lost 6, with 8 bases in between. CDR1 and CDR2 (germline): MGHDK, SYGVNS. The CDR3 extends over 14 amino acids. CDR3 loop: CASSENTLNSPLHF. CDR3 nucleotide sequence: TGTGCCAGCAGTGAAAATACACTTAATTCACCCCTCCACTTT.

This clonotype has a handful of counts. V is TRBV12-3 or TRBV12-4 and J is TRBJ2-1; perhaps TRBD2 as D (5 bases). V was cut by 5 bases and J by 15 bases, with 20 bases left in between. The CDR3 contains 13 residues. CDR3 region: CASSGVAGREGFF. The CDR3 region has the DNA TGTGCCAGCAGTGGGGTCGCAGGTAGAGAGGGGTTCTTC.

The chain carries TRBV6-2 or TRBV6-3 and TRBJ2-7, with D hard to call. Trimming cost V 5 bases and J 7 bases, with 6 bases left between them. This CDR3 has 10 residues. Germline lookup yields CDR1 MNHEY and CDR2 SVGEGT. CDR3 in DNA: TGTGCCAGCAGTGACCGGGAGCAGTACTTC. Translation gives CASSDREQYF.

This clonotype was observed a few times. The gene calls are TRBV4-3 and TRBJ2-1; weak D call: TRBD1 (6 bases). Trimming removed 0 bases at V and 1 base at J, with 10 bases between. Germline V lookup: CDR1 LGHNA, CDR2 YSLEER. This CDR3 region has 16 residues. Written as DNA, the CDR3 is TGCGCCAGCAGCCAAGATTGGGGACAATCCTACAATGAGCAGTTCTTC. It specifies CASSQDWGQSYNEQFF.

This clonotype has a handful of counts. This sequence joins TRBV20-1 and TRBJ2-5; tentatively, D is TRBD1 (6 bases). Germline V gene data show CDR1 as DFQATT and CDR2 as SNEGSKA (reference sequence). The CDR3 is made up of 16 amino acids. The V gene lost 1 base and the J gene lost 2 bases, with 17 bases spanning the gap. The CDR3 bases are TGCAGTGCTAGAGCGCGGACAGCAACCTTACAAGAGACCCAGTACTTC. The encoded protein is CSARARTATLQETQYF.

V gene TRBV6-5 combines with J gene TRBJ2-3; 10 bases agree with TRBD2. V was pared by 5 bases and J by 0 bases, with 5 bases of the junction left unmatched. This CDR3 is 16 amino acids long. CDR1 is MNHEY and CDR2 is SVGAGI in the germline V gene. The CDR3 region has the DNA TGTGCCAGCAGTAACCGAGCGGGGGGGAGCACAGATACGCAGTATTTT. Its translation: CASSNRAGGSTDTQYF.

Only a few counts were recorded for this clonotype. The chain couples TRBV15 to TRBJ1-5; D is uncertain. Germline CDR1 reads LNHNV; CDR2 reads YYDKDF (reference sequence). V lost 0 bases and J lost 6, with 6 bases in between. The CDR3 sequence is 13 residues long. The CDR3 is CATSRDQGQPQHF. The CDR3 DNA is TGTGCCACCAGCAGAGATCAAGGTCAGCCCCAGCATTTT.

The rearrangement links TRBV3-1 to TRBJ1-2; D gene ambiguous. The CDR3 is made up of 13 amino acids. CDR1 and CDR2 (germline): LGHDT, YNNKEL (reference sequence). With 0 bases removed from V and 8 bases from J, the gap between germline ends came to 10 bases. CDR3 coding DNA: TGTGCCAGCAGCCAAGAGGCAGGCCGCGGCTACACCTTC. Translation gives CASSQEAGRGYTF.

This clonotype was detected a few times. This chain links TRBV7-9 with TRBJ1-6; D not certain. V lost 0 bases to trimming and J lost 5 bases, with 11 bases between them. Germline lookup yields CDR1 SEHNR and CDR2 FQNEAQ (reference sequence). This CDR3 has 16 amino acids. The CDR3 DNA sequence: TGTGCCAGCAGCTTAGCGCCAGGAGGAGATAATTCACCCCTCCACTTT. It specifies CASSLAPGGDNSPLHF.

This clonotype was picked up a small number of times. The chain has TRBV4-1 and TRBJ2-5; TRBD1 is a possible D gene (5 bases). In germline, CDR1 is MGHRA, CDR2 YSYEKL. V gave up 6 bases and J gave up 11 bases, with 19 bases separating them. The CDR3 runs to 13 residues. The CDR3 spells CASRRDSTQEQYF. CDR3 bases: TGCGCCAGCAGAAGAGACAGTACCCAGGAGCAGTACTTC.

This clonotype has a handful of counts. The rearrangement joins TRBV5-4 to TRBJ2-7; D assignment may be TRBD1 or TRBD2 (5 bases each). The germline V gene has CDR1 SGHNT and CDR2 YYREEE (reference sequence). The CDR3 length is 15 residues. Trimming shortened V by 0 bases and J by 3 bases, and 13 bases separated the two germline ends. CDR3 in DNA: TGTGCCAGCAGCTTGGCGGGGACGGTTAACTACGAGCAGTACTTC. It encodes CASSLAGTVNYEQYF.

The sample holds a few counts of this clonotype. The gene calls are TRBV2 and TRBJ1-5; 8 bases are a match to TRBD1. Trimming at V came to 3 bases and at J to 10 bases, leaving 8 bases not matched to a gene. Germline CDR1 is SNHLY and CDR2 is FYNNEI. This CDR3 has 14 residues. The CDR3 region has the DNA TGTGCCAGCAGTGACTGGGACAGGAGGGTTCCCCAGCATTTT. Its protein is CASSDWDRRVPQHF. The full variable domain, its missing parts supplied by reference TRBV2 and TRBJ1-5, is EPEVTQTPSHQVTQMGQEVILRCVPISNHLYFYWYRQILGQKVEFLVSFYNNEISEKSEIFDDQFSVERPDGSNFTLKIRSTKLEDSAMYFCASSDWDRRVPQHFGDGTRLSIL.

The CDR3 DNA reads TGCAGTGCTCGACTAGGAGAGGGTGTAATGCAGCCCCAGCATTTT. Translated, it gives CSARLGEGVMQPQHF. This chain links TRBV20-1 with TRBJ1-5, with unresolved D. The CDR3 has 15 residues. Germline lookup yields CDR1 DFQATT and CDR2 SNEGSKA (reference sequence). V dropped 5 bases and J dropped 7 bases, with 21 bases sitting between them.